The rows below give T cell receptor beta chains drawn from one sample of a study of blood T cell repertoires in COVID-19. Assay used: immunoSEQ multiplex PCR; TCRdb lists only in-frame clones, some missing. The sample has around 230,000 clones; 86% are singletons. The material sequenced was peripheral blood. These receptors were collected from a man aged 25-40 years who had recovered from COVID-19. CDR3s include the opening cysteine and the closing phenylalanine or tryptophan. A D gene is named only where the DNA matches it firmly. Clone size is not always given. Where it is, it says once, few, many or a class for expanded clones.

clone size: .
V gene: TRBV13
J gene: TRBJ2-2
D gene: TRBD1
CDR3 protein: CASSPGTDPNTGELFF
CDR3 DNA: TGTGCCAGCAGCCCTGGGACAGATCCGAACACCGGGGAGCTGTTTTTT

clone size: .
V gene: TRBV18
J gene: TRBJ2-5
D gene: .
CDR3 protein: CASSPVQDIQETQYF
CDR3 DNA: TGTGCCAGCTCACCGGTACAGGACATCCAAGAGACCCAGTACTTC

clone size: .
V gene: TRBV5-1
J gene: TRBJ2-3
D gene: TRBD2
CDR3 protein: CASSLVGTSGAQGTQYF
CDR3 DNA: TGCGCCAGCAGCTTGGTTGGGACTAGCGGGGCCCAAGGTACGCAGTATTTT

clone size: few
V gene: TRBV11-2
J gene: TRBJ1-6
D gene: TRBD1
CDR3 protein: CASSLSGQGGSPLHF
CDR3 DNA: TGTGCCAGCAGCTTATCGGGACAGGGCGGTTCACCCCTCCACTTT

clone size: few
V gene: TRBV7-9
J gene: TRBJ1-2
D gene: .
CDR3 protein: CASTPTGANYGYTF
CDR3 DNA: TGTGCCAGCACCCCAACAGGAGCTAACTATGGCTACACCTTC

clone size: .
V gene: TRBV18
J gene: TRBJ1-3
D gene: .
CDR3 protein: CASSPELGANTIYF
CDR3 DNA: TGTGCCAGCTCACCCGAACTAGGAGCCAACACCATATATTTT

clone size: .
V gene: TRBV5-1
J gene: TRBJ1-6
D gene: .
CDR3 protein: CASSLGEGNSPLHF
CDR3 DNA: TGCGCCAGCAGCTTGGGGGAGGGAAATTCACCCCTCCACTTT

clone size: .
V gene: TRBV27
J gene: TRBJ2-3
D gene: .
CDR3 protein: CASSLFSSVRTDTQYF
CDR3 DNA: TGTGCCAGCAGTTTATTCTCCAGCGTTCGCACAGATACGCAGTATTTT

clone size: once
V gene: TRBV11-2
J gene: TRBJ2-3
D gene: .
CDR3 protein: CASSFFVRYSTDTQYF
CDR3 DNA: TGTGCCAGCAGCTTTTTTGTACGGTACAGCACAGATACGCAGTATTTT

clone size: .
V gene: TRBV7-2
J gene: TRBJ1-4
D gene: TRBD1
CDR3 protein: CASSLWTGNEKLFF
CDR3 DNA: TGTGCCAGCAGCTTGTGGACAGGGAATGAAAAACTGTTTTTT

clone size: .
V gene: TRBV24-1
J gene: TRBJ2-1
D gene: TRBD1
CDR3 protein: CATSDFGPGTAYNEQFF
CDR3 DNA: TGTGCCACCAGTGATTTCGGCCCCGGGACAGCCTACAATGAGCAGTTCTTC

clone size: .
V gene: TRBV5-6
J gene: TRBJ1-6
D gene: TRBD1
CDR3 protein: CASSSDRINSPLHF
CDR3 DNA: TGTGCCAGCAGCTCGGACAGGATTAATTCACCCCTCCACTTT

clone size: few
V gene: TRBV7-2
J gene: TRBJ2-3
D gene: TRBD2
CDR3 protein: CASSSGLGESDTQYF
CDR3 DNA: TGTGCCAGCAGCTCAGGACTAGGGGAATCAGATACGCAGTATTTT

clone size: few
V gene: TRBV12-3/TRBV12-4
J gene: TRBJ1-2
D gene: .
CDR3 protein: CASLWGGAEGYTF
CDR3 DNA: TGTGCCAGCCTTTGGGGGGGAGCCGAGGGCTACACCTTC

clone size: once
V gene: TRBV3-1/TRBV3-2
J gene: TRBJ1-1
D gene: .
CDR3 protein: CASSQEVNEGNTEAFF
CDR3 DNA: TGTGCCAGCAGCCAAGAGGTGAATGAGGGGAACACTGAAGCTTTCTTT

clone size: .
V gene: TRBV6-1
J gene: TRBJ2-5
D gene: TRBD2
CDR3 protein: CASSGRTSEYRESETQYF
CDR3 DNA: TGTGCCAGCAGTGGCAGGACTAGCGAATATAGGGAATCAGAGACCCAGTACTTC

clone size: .
V gene: TRBV2
J gene: TRBJ1-1
D gene: TRBD1
CDR3 protein: CASSWTGRTEAFF
CDR3 DNA: TGTGCCAGCAGTTGGACAGGGAGGACTGAAGCTTTCTTT

clone size: .
V gene: TRBV18
J gene: TRBJ2-7
D gene: .
CDR3 protein: CASSPPTPDRVYEQYF
CDR3 DNA: TGTGCCAGCTCACCCCCTACCCCGGACAGAGTCTACGAGCAGTACTTC

clone size: .
V gene: TRBV20-1
J gene: TRBJ2-3
D gene: TRBD2
CDR3 protein: CSASDGLVADTQYF
CDR3 DNA: TGCAGTGCTAGTGACGGACTAGTTGCAGATACGCAGTATTTT

clone size: .
V gene: TRBV6-1
J gene: TRBJ1-5
D gene: TRBD1
CDR3 protein: CASSEAPRTGGGGPQHF
CDR3 DNA: TGTGCCAGCAGTGAAGCTCCCAGGACAGGGGGTGGGGGGCCCCAGCATTTT

clone size: .
V gene: TRBV2
J gene: TRBJ2-1
D gene: TRBD1
CDR3 protein: CASRQDRGSNEQFF
CDR3 DNA: TGTGCCAGCAGGCAGGACAGGGGGAGCAATGAGCAGTTCTTC

clone size: .
V gene: TRBV9
J gene: TRBJ2-3
D gene: TRBD2
CDR3 protein: CASSLFLAGVTDTQYF
CDR3 DNA: TGTGCCAGCAGCTTGTTTTTAGCGGGGGTCACAGATACGCAGTATTTT

clone size: .
V gene: TRBV29-1
J gene: TRBJ1-5
D gene: .
CDR3 protein: CSVGGDYSNQPQHF
CDR3 DNA: TGCAGCGTTGGAGGGGACTATAGCAATCAGCCCCAGCATTTT

clone size: .
V gene: TRBV5-1
J gene: TRBJ1-4
D gene: TRBD1
CDR3 protein: CASSLEGTGGEKLFF
CDR3 DNA: TGCGCCAGCAGCTTGGAAGGGACAGGGGGAGAAAAACTGTTTTTT

clone size: few
V gene: TRBV2
J gene: TRBJ2-7
D gene: TRBD1
CDR3 protein: CASSDSRIRTGLEQYF
CDR3 DNA: TGTGCCAGCAGCGATTCACGAATCCGGACAGGGCTCGAGCAGTACTTC

clone size: few
V gene: TRBV10-3
J gene: TRBJ2-5
D gene: TRBD1
CDR3 protein: CAISPDRGYQETQYF
CDR3 DNA: TGTGCCATCAGTCCAGACAGGGGGTACCAAGAGACCCAGTACTTC

clone size: .
V gene: TRBV6-5
J gene: TRBJ1-1
D gene: .
CDR3 protein: CASSSRVTEAFF
CDR3 DNA: TGTGCCAGCAGTTCGCGGGTAACTGAAGCTTTCTTT

clone size: .
V gene: TRBV18
J gene: TRBJ1-1
D gene: .
CDR3 protein: CASSPDVVGGPVNTEAFF
CDR3 DNA: TGTGCCAGCTCACCGGACGTGGTGGGAGGGCCCGTTAACACTGAAGCTTTCTTT

clone size: .
V gene: TRBV21-1
J gene: TRBJ2-7
D gene: .
CDR3 protein: CASSKASPGREYEQYF
CDR3 DNA: TGTGCCAGCAGCAAAGCCAGCCCAGGCAGGGAATACGAGCAGTACTTC

clone size: once
V gene: TRBV7-9
J gene: TRBJ1-4
D gene: .
CDR3 protein: CASSLPQGRNEKLFF
CDR3 DNA: TGTGCCAGCAGTCTCCCCCAGGGAAGGAATGAAAAACTGTTTTTT

clone size: .
V gene: TRBV3-1/TRBV3-2
J gene: TRBJ1-2
D gene: TRBD1
CDR3 protein: CASSPGTGRYGYTF
CDR3 DNA: TGTGCCAGCAGCCCTGGGACAGGGAGATATGGCTACACCTTC

clone size: .
V gene: TRBV6-5
J gene: TRBJ1-2
D gene: .
CDR3 protein: CASSYDSGINYGYTF
CDR3 DNA: TGTGCCAGCAGTTACGATTCAGGGATCAACTATGGCTACACCTTC

clone size: once
V gene: TRBV9
J gene: TRBJ1-6
D gene: .
CDR3 protein: CASSVGPGSNSPLHF
CDR3 DNA: TGTGCCAGCAGCGTAGGTCCAGGTTCAAATTCACCCCTCCACTTT

clone size: .
V gene: TRBV25-1
J gene: TRBJ1-1
D gene: .
CDR3 protein: CASSELRTGGGDTEAFF
CDR3 DNA: TGTGCCAGCAGTGAATTGAGGACGGGGGGTGGGGACACTGAAGCTTTCTTT

clone size: once
V gene: TRBV11-2
J gene: TRBJ1-3
D gene: .
CDR3 protein: CASSLRPGEGISGNTIYF
CDR3 DNA: TGTGCCAGCAGCTTAAGGCCAGGGGAAGGCATCTCTGGAAACACCATATATTTT

clone size: .
V gene: TRBV4-1
J gene: TRBJ2-5
D gene: .
CDR3 protein: CASSQDYKAWAGRETQYF
CDR3 DNA: TGCGCCAGCAGCCAAGACTACAAGGCGTGGGCGGGCAGGGAGACCCAGTACTTC

clone size: .
V gene: TRBV11-3
J gene: TRBJ2-7
D gene: TRBD1
CDR3 protein: CASSHPGQGQYF
CDR3 DNA: TGTGCCAGCAGTCACCCCGGACAGGGGCAGTACTTC

clone size: once
V gene: TRBV30
J gene: TRBJ2-2
D gene: .
CDR3 protein: CAWTPSLNSGELFF
CDR3 DNA: TGTGCCTGGACCCCATCTCTTAACTCCGGGGAGCTGTTTTTT

clone size: .
V gene: TRBV15
J gene: TRBJ2-2
D gene: TRBD2
CDR3 protein: CATSRTGTSGVTGELFF
CDR3 DNA: TGTGCCACCAGCAGAACCGGGACTAGCGGGGTCACCGGGGAGCTGTTTTTT

clone size: many
V gene: TRBV6-5
J gene: TRBJ1-6
D gene: .
CDR3 protein: CATSTGPYNSPLHF
CDR3 DNA: TGTGCCACCTCGACAGGCCCCTATAATTCACCCCTCCACTTT

clone size: .
V gene: TRBV24-1
J gene: TRBJ2-7
D gene: TRBD1
CDR3 protein: CATTYRGQVSYEQYF
CDR3 DNA: TGTGCCACCACCTACAGGGGGCAAGTATCCTACGAGCAGTACTTC

clone size: .
V gene: TRBV19
J gene: TRBJ2-7
D gene: TRBD1
CDR3 protein: CASSARGQQYF
CDR3 DNA: TGTGCCAGTAGTGCGAGGGGGCAGCAGTACTTC

clone size: .
V gene: TRBV6-2/TRBV6-3
J gene: TRBJ2-7
D gene: TRBD1
CDR3 protein: CASSYRGTAGYEQYF
CDR3 DNA: TGTGCCAGCAGTTACCGAGGGACAGCCGGCTACGAGCAGTACTTC

clone size: .
V gene: TRBV5-1
J gene: TRBJ2-6
D gene: .
CDR3 protein: CASSPLIGGSGANVLTF
CDR3 DNA: TGCGCCAGCAGCCCTCTCATCGGGGGCTCTGGGGCCAACGTCCTGACTTTC

clone size: once
V gene: TRBV9
J gene: TRBJ1-4
D gene: .
CDR3 protein: CASSPKQATSEKLFF
CDR3 DNA: TGTGCCAGCAGCCCTAAACAGGCGACGTCCGAAAAACTGTTTTTT

clone size: few
V gene: TRBV3-1/TRBV3-2
J gene: TRBJ1-1
D gene: .
CDR3 protein: CASSPNLNTEAFF
CDR3 DNA: TGTGCCAGCAGCCCGAACTTGAACACTGAAGCTTTCTTT

clone size: .
V gene: TRBV20-1
J gene: TRBJ1-1
D gene: .
CDR3 protein: CSPQGNTEAFF
CDR3 DNA: TGCAGTCCACAGGGGAACACTGAAGCTTTCTTT

clone size: once
V gene: TRBV24-1
J gene: TRBJ2-3
D gene: TRBD1
CDR3 protein: CATGGTGDLWDTQYF
CDR3 DNA: TGTGCCACCGGGGGGACAGGGGATCTATGGGATACGCAGTATTTT

clone size: once
V gene: TRBV27
J gene: TRBJ1-1
D gene: TRBD1
CDR3 protein: CASSLGTGGTEAFF
CDR3 DNA: TGTGCCAGCAGTCTAGGGACAGGGGGCACTGAAGCTTTCTTT

clone size: once
V gene: TRBV2
J gene: TRBJ2-5
D gene: TRBD2
CDR3 protein: CASSASGGARTETQYF
CDR3 DNA: TGTGCCAGCAGTGCCAGCGGGGGGGCGAGGACGGAGACCCAGTACTTC

clone size: .
V gene: TRBV4-3
J gene: TRBJ1-3
D gene: .
CDR3 protein: CASSQNWGAPLSGNTIYF
CDR3 DNA: TGCGCCAGCAGCCAAAACTGGGGAGCTCCTCTCTCTGGAAACACCATATATTTT

clone size: .
V gene: TRBV5-6
J gene: TRBJ1-2
D gene: .
CDR3 protein: CASSLTSNYGYTF
CDR3 DNA: TGTGCCAGCAGCTTGACAAGTAACTATGGCTACACCTTC

clone size: .
V gene: TRBV27
J gene: TRBJ1-5
D gene: .
CDR3 protein: CASSLGRDHQPQHF
CDR3 DNA: TGTGCCAGCAGTTTAGGCAGGGATCATCAGCCCCAGCATTTT

clone size: .
V gene: TRBV7-2
J gene: TRBJ1-4
D gene: .
CDR3 protein: CASSLRQRNEKLFF
CDR3 DNA: TGTGCCAGCAGCTTACGACAGCGTAATGAAAAACTGTTTTTT

clone size: .
V gene: TRBV21-1
J gene: TRBJ1-1
D gene: .
CDR3 protein: CASRRTGENTEAFF
CDR3 DNA: TGTGCCAGCAGGAGGACAGGGGAGAACACTGAAGCTTTCTTT

clone size: .
V gene: TRBV11-3
J gene: TRBJ2-4
D gene: .
CDR3 protein: CASSPLIQYF
CDR3 DNA: TGTGCCAGCAGCCCCCTCATTCAGTACTTC

clone size: .
V gene: TRBV6-2/TRBV6-3
J gene: TRBJ2-5
D gene: TRBD2
CDR3 protein: CASSGPGTRWETQYF
CDR3 DNA: TGTGCCAGCAGTGGGCCCGGGACTAGATGGGAGACCCAGTACTTC

clone size: .
V gene: TRBV5-1
J gene: TRBJ1-2
D gene: .
CDR3 protein: CASSSTALYGYTF
CDR3 DNA: TGCGCCAGCAGCTCGACAGCTCTCTATGGCTACACCTTC